This entry concerns a single T cell receptor (beta chain). Its antigen is currently unknown. This sample is part of a study of T cell repertoires in cytomegalovirus infection. Study summary: Public TCR beta signature analysis indicated the presence of both CMV infection and matching HLA type.

Deletions cut 4 bases from V and 8 bases from J, with 12 bases between. CDR1 and CDR2 (germline): SGHRS, YFSETQ. The CDR3 consists of 12 residues. Study conclusions and caveats: HLA-C-restricted CMV-specific TCR beta clonotypes prevailed in the ex vivo response.

TCRdb redid the calling of the reads with MiXCR, one entry per CDR3 protein. In the table there are 150,000 to 190,000 distinct CDR3 sequences, about 20% of which are singletons. The sequencing input was PBMCs. The receptor was derived from a human donor in good health (CMV status not recorded). Some clones in this sample may be carry-over from other donors' samples. The rearrangement joins TRBV5-1 to TRBJ1-2; no definite D call. CDR3 in amino acids: CASSLDPGGYTF. The CDR3 DNA is TGCGCCAGCAGCCTGGACCCCGGGGGCTACACCTTC.